This T cell receptor beta chain came from a study of CD8+ T cells in alopecia areata. Background on the study: Donors of skin were C3H/HeJ mice aged about 6-13 months with spontaneous alopecia, and recipients were approximately 7-11-week-old female C3H/HeJ mice.

General study findings and limits: Across lesional scalp, and particularly alopecia totalis/universalis, clonality surpassed that of normal scalp. Alphabeta T cells residing in normal skin are also sequenced in scalp samples.

Germline CDR1 and CDR2: NSHNY and SYGAGN. The CDR3 consists of 17 residues. V shed 3 bases, J shed 0 bases, and the junction held 9 bases outside the gene matches. RNA was extracted and reverse transcribed into cDNA as the sequencing template. Profiled with immunoSEQ multiplex PCR; TCRdb holds only in-frame clones, not every one. The data show more than 90,000 clones, none appearing only once, with around 19% held by the ten largest. Comments on this clone: What it binds is not known. The listed genes are named as in mouse. Read sequence stops 4 residues before the CDR3 end, and the germline J gene provides the missing end.

V gene TRBV13-1 combines with J gene TRBJ2-3, with 8 bases identical to TRBD2. Sample: lesional skin. This sequence was found in a C3H/HeJ mouse with alopecia areata. Mouse MHC haplotype: H2-k. Incomplete CDR3 DNA: TGTGCCAGCAGTGCGTCGGGGGGGCCTCTTAGTGCAGAA. It specifies CASSASGGPLSAE. The full CDR3 protein reads CASSASGGPLSAETLYF.